These 32 T cell receptor beta chains originate from one sample sequenced in a study of T cells in Graves' hyperthyroidism and ophthalmopathy. Amplified TCR beta CDR3 regions derived from RNA transcripts. First-round RT-PCR of the TCR CDR3 relied on the HTBI primer set. MiXCR, run by TCRdb on the multiplex PCR reads, gives a single entry per CDR3 protein. The table shows about 600,000 distinct CDR3 sequences, with more than 12% occurring only once. The sequenced sample was blood. All receptors come from a woman between 50 and 59 years old with Graves' ophthalmopathy.

The chain employs TRBV29-1 and TRBJ2-2; 7 bases agree with TRBD1. Losses at the gene ends were 6 bases for V and 5 bases for J; bases not matched to a gene: 6. In germline, CDR1 is SQVTM, CDR2 ANQGSEA. This CDR3 is built from 13 residues. The CDR3 nucleotides are TGCAGCGTCGGGACAGCAAATACCGGGGAGCTGTTTTTT. Translated: CSVGTANTGELFF.

This clonotype appeared many times. The gene calls are TRBV5-1 and TRBJ2-7; D may be TRBD1 (6 bases). Per the germline V gene, CDR1 is SGHRS and CDR2 is YFSETQ. The CDR3 is 14 residues long. Trimming took 0 bases from V and 7 from J, leaving 14 bases between them. The CDR3 here is CASSLGAGDGEQYF. CDR3 DNA sequence: TGCGCCAGCAGCTTGGGAGCAGGGGACGGGGAGCAGTACTTC.

J is TRBJ2-1 and V is TRBV4-3; 8 bases line up with TRBD2. V shed 2 bases and J 8 bases; nucleotides not matched to a gene: 5. The CDR3 totals 14 residues. CDR1 is LGHNA, CDR2 YSLEER, per germline. Written as DNA, the CDR3 is TGCGCCAGCAGCCAACAGCGGGAGAGCGATGAGCAGTTCTTC. It codes for CASSQQRESDEQFF.

The rearrangement links TRBV7-3 to TRBJ2-2; 12 positions agree with TRBD2. This CDR3 contains 17 residues. The V segment lost 6 bases and the J segment 5 bases; nucleotides outside the gene matches: 10. Per germline, CDR1 SGHTA and CDR2 FQGTGA. The CDR3 sequence: CASRTRLAGGGTGELFF. The CDR3 DNA is TGTGCCAGCAGGACCCGGCTAGCGGGAGGGGGGACCGGGGAGCTGTTTTTT.

This clonotype has a count of ten or more. The V call is TRBV5-8, the J call TRBJ2-7, with D possibly matching TRBD2 (6 bases). The V gene's germline CDR1 is SGHTS and CDR2 YDEGEE. V was cut by 0 bases and J by 3 bases, with 10 bases left in between. The CDR3 totals 14 residues. Here the CDR3 reads CASSLEGGNYEQYF. For the CDR3, the DNA is TGTGCCAGCAGCTTGGAGGGAGGCAACTACGAGCAGTACTTC.

The chain joins TRBV29-1 to TRBJ2-1; 8 nucleotides line up with TRBD2. V shed 3 bases, J shed 4 bases, and the junction held 8 bases outside the gene matches. Germline-derived CDR1 and CDR2 are SQVTM and ANQGSEA. The CDR3 length is 15 residues. In DNA form, the CDR3 reads TGCAGCGTTGAGAGGGGTAGCGGGGATTACAATGAGCAGTTCTTC. This sequence encodes CSVERGSGDYNEQFF.

V gene TRBV24-1 combines with J gene TRBJ1-2; D is ambiguous. The V end was cut by 5 bases, the J end by 4 bases, with 4 bases between. The CDR3 is 11 amino acids. Germline V CDR1 and CDR2: KGHDR, SFDVKD. CDR3 sequence reads: CATSAGYGYTF. The CDR3 coding sequence is TGTGCCACCAGTGCCGGCTATGGCTACACCTTC.

In this sample, this clonotype turned up a few times. The chain uses TRBV6-2 or TRBV6-3 and TRBJ1-2; the D is unclear. CDR1 MNHEY and CDR2 SVGEGT come from the germline V gene. V lost 0 bases and J 3 bases, leaving 5 bases between the germline ends. The CDR3 is 13 amino acids. The CDR3 DNA reads TGTGCCAGCAGTTACTCTGGGGACTATGGCTACACCTTC. This sequence encodes CASSYSGDYGYTF.

This clonotype was seen only a few times. The V call is TRBV16, the J call TRBJ2-1, with D hard to call. The CDR3 totals 15 residues. Germline CDR1 and CDR2: KGHSY and FQNENV. The V end lost 2 bases, the J end lost 3 bases, and 11 bases lay between the germline ends. DNA of the CDR3: TGTGCCAGCAGCCAAGGGCTAGGACGCTACAATGAGCAGTTCTTC. Translated: CASSQGLGRYNEQFF.

This chain uses TRBV11-3 with TRBJ2-1, with 8 bases aligning to TRBD2. Losses at the gene ends were 7 bases for V and 7 bases for J; bases not matched to a gene: 6. The CDR3 covers 13 residues. Germline V CDR1 and CDR2: SGHNT, YENEEA. CDR3 sequence (DNA): TGTGCCAGCACCGCGGGAGGTGTTAATGAGCAGTTCTTC. Its translation: CASTAGGVNEQFF.

This clonotype has only a few counts. The rearrangement links TRBV13 to TRBJ1-1, with D unresolved. The germline V gene encodes CDR1 PRHDT and CDR2 FYEKMQ (reference sequence). The length of the CDR3 is 15 residues. V shed 5 bases and J shed 0 bases, with 13 bases lying between them. CDR3 DNA sequence: TGTGCCAGCAGCCCTATCATATTGATGAACACTGAAGCTTTCTTT. Translation: CASSPIILMNTEAFF.

The V call is TRBV27, the J call TRBJ1-6, with unresolved D. The CDR3 is 14 residues long. V lost 8 bases and J lost 2, with 10 bases in between. Looked up from germline, CDR1 is MNHEY and CDR2 is SMNVEV (reference sequence). For the CDR3, the DNA is TGTGCCAGCGGGAGTGACACCTATAATTCACCCCTCCACTTT. It is translated as CASGSDTYNSPLHF.

This clonotype appeared many times. The chain is built from TRBV10-3 and TRBJ2-7; 9 bases fit TRBD2. The CDR3 spans 17 residues. From germline, CDR1 is ENHRY and CDR2 SYGVKD. The V segment lost 0 bases and the J segment 0 bases; nucleotides outside the gene matches: 6. CDR3 DNA sequence: TGTGCCATCAGTGAGTCGAAGCGGGAGGTAAGCTCCTACGAGCAGTACTTC. Its translation is CAISESKREVSSYEQYF.

This clonotype was seen repeatedly, ten times or more. This sequence joins TRBV13 and TRBJ2-7; 7 nucleotides agree with TRBD2. CDR1 and CDR2 (germline): PRHDT, FYEKMQ (reference sequence). The CDR3 is 14 amino acids. The J segment lost 4 bases and the V segment lost 0 bases, leaving 3 bases of the junction unmatched. CDR3 nucleotide sequence: TGTGCCAGCAGCTTAGGACTAGCGAAATACGAGCAGTACTTC. Translation gives CASSLGLAKYEQYF.

This clonotype was recorded at least ten times. This sequence joins TRBV12-3 or TRBV12-4 and TRBJ2-2; a weak D match, TRBD2 (5 bases). V was shortened by 7 bases and J by 0 bases, with 18 bases between the two germline ends. The CDR3 is made up of 17 amino acids. The CDR3 is CASKKGSAGANTGELFF. The CDR3 nucleotides read TGTGCCAGCAAAAAAGGGTCGGCGGGTGCGAACACCGGGGAGCTGTTTTTT.

The chain links TRBV28 to TRBJ2-3; 14 bases agree with TRBD2. The J segment lost 2 bases and the V segment lost 2 bases, leaving 9 bases of the junction unmatched. Germline V gene data show CDR1 as MDHEN and CDR2 as SYDVKM. The CDR3 covers 19 residues. CDR3 coding DNA: TGTGCCAGCAGTTTAGCAAAGGGACTAGCGGGAGTCAACACAGATACGCAGTATTTT. It specifies CASSLAKGLAGVNTDTQYF.

Notes on this clonotype: A much larger clonotype is one base distant, so this may be a read error. The V gene is TRBV18, the J gene TRBJ1-1; D remains ambiguous. Germline-derived CDR1 and CDR2 are KGHSH and LQKENI. The length of the CDR3 is 14 residues. The CDR3 here is CASSPREKNAEAFF. For the CDR3, the DNA is TGTGCCAGCTCACCCCGGGAGAAGAACGCTGAAGCTTTCTTT.

This clonotype was observed a handful of times. The rearrangement uses TRBV5-6 and TRBJ2-5; no definite D call. The V end lost 5 bases, the J end lost 0 bases, and 11 bases lay between the germline ends. Germline assignment: CDR1 SGHDT and CDR2 YYEEEE. The CDR3 covers 14 residues. The DNA of the CDR3 is TGTGCCAGCAGGTATAGGGATTACCAAGAGACCCAGTACTTC. This codes for CASRYRDYQETQYF.

The genes are TRBV7-2 and TRBJ2-7; 8 nucleotides align to TRBD2. The CDR3 runs 16 residues. V gave up 5 bases and J gave up 0 bases; unmatched junction bases: 9. Germline V gene data show CDR1 as SGHTA and CDR2 as FQGNSA. The CDR3 nucleotides are TGTGCCAGCAGCGCGTCGACTAGCGTCAGCTCCTACGAGCAGTACTTC. Translating it yields CASSASTSVSSYEQYF.

This clonotype came up many times. V usage is TRBV6-1 and J usage is TRBJ1-5, with D possibly matching TRBD1 (5 bases). The germline V and J ends were trimmed by 10 bases and 4 bases, with 14 bases remaining between them. This CDR3 contains 13 residues. Germline CDR1 is MNHNS and CDR2 is SASEGT. CDR3 bases: TGTGCCACCCTGACTAACAGGAATCAGCCCCAGCATTTT. Translation gives CATLTNRNQPQHF.

This clonotype came up many times. CDR3 sequence reads: CSAASDRSNGYTF. CDR3 bases: TGCAGTGCGGCGTCAGATAGGAGTAACGGCTACACCTTC. The chain is built from TRBV20-1 and TRBJ1-2, with D hard to call. Per germline, CDR1 DFQATT and CDR2 SNEGSKA (reference sequence). The V end lost 6 bases, the J end lost 8 bases, and 19 bases lay between the germline ends. The CDR3 runs 13 residues.

This clonotype appeared a few times. The V gene is TRBV9, the J gene TRBJ2-7; 8 bases line up with TRBD2. The ends lost 2 bases at V and 5 bases at J; junction bases unmatched: 15. Per the germline V gene, CDR1 is SGDLS and CDR2 is YYNGEE. CDR3 size: 17 residues. The CDR3 coding sequence is TGTGCCAGCAGCGTGAGCGGGAGTGTCTCACCTACCCACGAGCAGTACTTC. Amino acid sequence: CASSVSGSVSPTHEQYF.

In this sample, this clonotype turned up a few times. The chain is built from TRBV11-3 and TRBJ2-6, with no clear D. The V end lost 2 bases, the J end lost 1 base, and 6 bases lay between the germline ends. The CDR3 consists of 15 residues. The germline V gene has CDR1 SGHNT and CDR2 YENEEA. The CDR3 DNA reads TGTGCCAGCAGCTTATTGCAATCTGGGGCCAACGTCCTGACTTTC. Translation gives CASSLLQSGANVLTF.

Ten or more counts support this clonotype. V usage is TRBV28 and J usage is TRBJ2-3; no firm D call. Germline CDR1 is MDHEN and CDR2 is SYDVKM. The CDR3 sequence is 14 residues long. V lost 5 bases to trimming and J lost 2 bases, with 11 bases between them. CDR3 loop: CASSPIQITDTQYF. The CDR3 region has the DNA TGTGCCAGCAGTCCGATACAAATCACAGATACGCAGTATTTT.

The chain uses TRBV13 and TRBJ2-5; TRBD1 matches at 10 bases. CDR3 length: 16 residues. V dropped 5 bases and J dropped 5; count of bases not matched to a gene: 11. Germline V gives CDR1 PRHDT, CDR2 FYEKMQ (reference sequence). CDR3 in amino acids: CASSLGQGEGMETQYF. The DNA for the CDR3 is TGTGCCAGCAGCCTTGGACAGGGGGAGGGTATGGAGACCCAGTACTTC.

This clonotype has ten or more counts. The chain employs TRBV24-1 and TRBJ2-3; 9 bases agree with TRBD2. V lost 1 base and J lost 3; bases outside the gene matches: 7. Germline V lookup: CDR1 KGHDR, CDR2 SFDVKD. The CDR3 length is 17 residues. The CDR3 sequence is CATSDLPGLAETDTQYF. Here the CDR3 DNA reads TGTGCCACCAGTGATTTACCGGGACTAGCAGAAACAGATACGCAGTATTTT.

This clonotype was counted a few times. The chain is built from TRBV5-1 and TRBJ2-3; 8 bases are shared with TRBD1. The germline gives CDR1 SGHRS, CDR2 YFSETQ. The CDR3 is 17 residues long. Trimming cost V 1 base and J 6 bases; bases outside gene matches: 13. For the CDR3, the DNA is TGCGCCAGCAGCTTGCGTCGCGGGACAGGACCTACGGATACGCAGTATTTT. Translating gives CASSLRRGTGPTDTQYF.

At least ten counts were recorded for this clonotype. The chain employs TRBV15 and TRBJ1-1; D is unresolved. The CDR3 sequence is 13 residues long. With 8 bases removed from V and 4 bases from J, the gap between germline ends came to 14 bases. CDR1 is LNHNV and CDR2 is YYDKDF in the germline V gene (reference sequence). The CDR3 loop reads CATHTIKGTEAFF. CDR3 bases: TGTGCCACCCACACCATTAAGGGCACTGAAGCTTTCTTT.

This clonotype has just a few counts. The rearrangement links TRBV6-2 or TRBV6-3 to TRBJ1-5; D perhaps matches TRBD1 (5 bases). This CDR3 comprises 13 residues. The germline V gene encodes CDR1 MNHEY and CDR2 SVGEGT. V lost 4 bases and J 6 bases, leaving 10 bases between the germline ends. The CDR3 is CASSLLGAQPQHF. CDR3 DNA: TGTGCCAGCAGTTTATTAGGGGCTCAGCCCCAGCATTTT.

This clonotype was recorded at least ten times. This rearrangement joins TRBV28 to TRBJ2-7, with D perhaps matching TRBD1 (5 bases). The V end was cut by 6 bases, the J end by 2 bases, with 8 bases between. CDR1 is MDHEN, CDR2 SYDVKM, per germline. The CDR3 is 12 amino acids. CDR3: CASRETAYEQYF. Here the CDR3 DNA reads TGTGCCAGCAGAGAGACAGCCTACGAGCAGTACTTC. Complete variable domain (other parts from reference TRBV28 and TRBJ2-7): DVKVTQSSRYLVKRTGEKVFLECVQDMDHENMFWYRQDPGLGLRLIYFSYDVKMKEKGDIPEGYSVSREKKERFSLILESASTNQTSMYLCASRETAYEQYFGPGTRLTVT.

This clonotype was counted ten times or more. J is TRBJ2-7 and V is TRBV18; D is ambiguous. The CDR3 is 14 amino acids. Trimming removed 3 bases from V and 0 bases from J, with 9 bases in between. CDR1 is KGHSH, CDR2 LQKENI, per germline. CDR3 sequence (DNA): TGTGCCAGCTCACCGTCACAGTACTCCTACGAGCAGTACTTC. Translated, it gives CASSPSQYSYEQYF. The full variable domain, rest sourced from reference TRBV18 and TRBJ2-7, is NAGVMQNPRHLVRRRGQEARLRCSPMKGHSHVYWYRQLPEEGLKFMVYLQKENIIDESGMPKERFSAEFPKEGPSILRIQQVVRGDSAAYFCASSPSQYSYEQYFGPGTRLTVT.

This clonotype was found many times. The CDR3 DNA follows: TGTGCCAGCAGTTTTCTAGGTCGGTTGGGGTACGTCACAGATACGCAGTATTTT. Its protein product is CASSFLGRLGYVTDTQYF. V gene TRBV12-3 or TRBV12-4 combines with J gene TRBJ2-3; D not certain. The CDR3 has 18 residues. Trimming cost V 3 bases and J 2 bases, with 21 bases left between them.